A selection of T cell receptor beta chains follows, all from one sample in a study of control samples from healthy donors and cancer patients. Generated by immunoSEQ multiplex PCR, the TCRdb table keeps only in-frame clones and is missing some. The sample consists of approximately 150,000 clones, around 92% of them appearing once. The specimen was blood. The receptors stem from a woman aged 40-49 years in good health. Both conserved end residues are part of each CDR3. A D gene is named only where the DNA matches it firmly. The size entry is marked missing in some rows and otherwise reads once, few, many or a size class.

D gene,clone size,J gene,V gene,CDR3 protein,CDR3 DNA
.,.,TRBJ2-7,TRBV27,CASSQGYEQYF,TGTGCCAGCAGCCAGGGGTACGAGCAGTACTTC
TRBD2,.,TRBJ2-3,TRBV11-2,CASSLVRRSGGTTDTQYF,TGTGCCAGCAGCTTAGTGAGGAGGTCGGGGGGTACCACAGATACGCAGTATTTT
.,.,TRBJ1-6,TRBV5-1,CASSLGRQGGNSPLHF,TGCGCCAGCAGCTTGGGGCGGCAGGGCGGCAATTCACCCCTCCACTTT
TRBD2,.,TRBJ2-3,TRBV5-4,CASSAPSGGPRTQYF,TGTGCCAGCAGCGCTCCAAGCGGGGGCCCACGTACGCAGTATTTT
.,.,TRBJ2-3,TRBV19,CASSTHTDTQYF,TGTGCCAGTAGTACCCACACAGATACGCAGTATTTT
.,.,TRBJ1-5,TRBV7-8,CASSFRSNQPQHF,TGTGCCAGCAGCTTCCGAAGCAATCAGCCCCAGCATTTT
TRBD2,.,TRBJ2-1,TRBV2,CASRESPGLAGGEQFF,TGTGCCAGCAGAGAGTCCCCGGGACTAGCGGGGGGGGAGCAGTTCTTC
.,.,TRBJ1-2,TRBV9,CASSPEGVRGYTF,TGTGCCAGCAGTCCGGAGGGGGTTCGTGGCTACACCTTC
.,.,TRBJ1-2,TRBV27,CASSLIGSNYGYTF,TGTGCCAGCAGTTTGATAGGATCTAACTATGGCTACACCTTC
.,.,TRBJ2-7,TRBV13,CASSSWGARYEQYF,TGTGCCAGCAGCTCCTGGGGGGCTCGCTACGAGCAGTACTTC
.,.,TRBJ2-3,TRBV5-4,CASSFRQSTDTQYF,TGTGCCAGCAGCTTTCGACAGAGCACAGATACGCAGTATTTT
TRBD1,once,TRBJ1-2,TRBV10-3,CAISERDRGQGNSYGYTF,TGTGCCATCAGTGAACGGGACAGGGGGCAGGGTAATAGCTATGGCTACACCTTC
TRBD1,.,TRBJ1-2,TRBV7-9,CASSRIETGTGGYGYTF,TGTGCCAGCAGCCGTATTGAAACCGGGACAGGAGGTTATGGCTACACCTTC
TRBD2,.,TRBJ2-5,TRBV3-1/TRBV3-2,CASKAGGLRQETQYF,TGTGCCAGCAAAGCGGGGGGGCTTAGACAAGAGACCCAGTACTTC
.,.,TRBJ1-5,TRBV19,CASSRPGASSYPQHF,TGTGCCAGTAGTAGACCGGGCGCATCGTCTTATCCCCAGCATTTT
.,.,TRBJ2-3,TRBV4-1,CASSQDMSYTQYF,TGCGCCAGCAGCCAAGATATGAGCTATACGCAGTATTTT
TRBD2,.,TRBJ2-7,TRBV19,CASSMYLAGPSSYEQYF,TGTGCCAGTAGTATGTATCTAGCGGGGCCCAGCTCCTACGAGCAGTACTTC
.,once,TRBJ1-2,TRBV9,CASSEDGLYGYTF,TGTGCCAGCAGCGAGGACGGACTCTATGGCTACACCTTC
.,.,TRBJ1-5,TRBV19,CASSASMGNQPQHF,TGTGCCAGTAGTGCGTCCATGGGAAATCAGCCCCAGCATTTT
.,.,TRBJ1-4,TRBV5-5,CASSFLREKLFF,TGTGCCAGCAGCTTTCTACGGGAAAAACTGTTTTTT
.,once,TRBJ2-1,TRBV6-1,CASSEWDNAYNEQFF,TGTGCCAGCAGTGAATGGGATAATGCTTACAATGAGCAGTTCTTC
TRBD2,.,TRBJ2-3,TRBV10-3,CAISGSGGATDTQYF,TGTGCCATCAGCGGAAGCGGGGGGGCCACAGATACGCAGTATTTT
.,.,TRBJ1-4,TRBV7-9,CASSLNVGNEKLFF,TGTGCCAGCAGTCTAAACGTTGGTAATGAAAAACTGTTTTTT
.,.,TRBJ1-1,TRBV6-5,CASRPGPGPEAFF,TGTGCCAGCCGCCCCGGTCCGGGGCCTGAAGCTTTCTTT
.,.,TRBJ1-5,TRBV28,CASSRNLGNQPQHF,TGTGCCAGCAGTCGAAATTTAGGCAATCAGCCCCAGCATTTT